This entry describes one TCR beta chain. Its matching antigen is unknown. At sampling all donors were nominally healthy, likely with unrecorded immune exposures. Trimming left V 6 bases short and J 4 bases short, with 10 bases between. The germline V gene has CDR1 LGHNT and CDR2 FRNRAP. There are 13 residues in the CDR3. These data originate in a study of cytomegalovirus exposure and HLA in healthy donors. Researchers ran the PCR with 60 Vbeta and 13 Jbeta primers. The method was immunoSEQ multiplex PCR; TCRdb's version includes in-frame clones alone and lacks a portion of them. The table includes 70,000 to 90,000 clones, 72% detected once. Study-wide points: Solely CMV serostatus was available to characterize immune exposure. When a later analysis compared HLA-associated TCR beta chains with equally common others, the HLA-associated chains turned out to be more clonally expanded and to have lower generation probabilities.

Sequencing was performed on PBMCs. The source is a man in his fifties or sixties in good health and CMV-seropositive. This chain connects TRBV12-5 to TRBJ1-3; tentative D call: TRBD1 (5 bases). The CDR3 spells CASGSGSGNTIYF. The CDR3 bases are TGTGCTAGTGGGTCAGGGTCCGGAAACACCATATATTTT.